The rows below give T cell receptor beta chains drawn from one sample of a study of shared clonotypes between healthy human individuals. Sequenced by immunoSEQ multiplex PCR; TCRdb stores in-frame clones only, minus some. The data contain about 1,900,000 clones, just under 95% of them singletons. Sample: naive CD8+ T cells sorted from blood. These receptors came from a young man in good health. Each CDR3 is given with its conserved first and last residue. Each record gives: D gene, V gene, J gene, CDR3 protein. D genes are given only for firm matches.

d_gene: NA
v_gene: TRBV6-1
j_gene: NA
CDR3aa: CASSEAVGISYEQYF

d_gene: NA
v_gene: TRBV7-9
j_gene: TRBJ1-1
CDR3aa: CASSSSVGFETEAFF

d_gene: TRBD1
v_gene: TRBV5-4
j_gene: TRBJ1-1
CDR3aa: CASRADQGEVDTEAFF

d_gene: NA
v_gene: TRBV11-2
j_gene: TRBJ2-5
CDR3aa: CASSLEFSGQETQYF

d_gene: NA
v_gene: TRBV27
j_gene: TRBJ1-5
CDR3aa: CASGLGGDQPQHF

d_gene: NA
v_gene: TRBV19
j_gene: TRBJ1-1
CDR3aa: CASISREDGAVNTEAFF

d_gene: NA
v_gene: TRBV4-2
j_gene: TRBJ2-1
CDR3aa: CASSFTPYNEQFF

d_gene: NA
v_gene: TRBV28
j_gene: TRBJ2-7
CDR3aa: CASSPPTSSYEQYF

d_gene: TRBD1
v_gene: TRBV5-6
j_gene: TRBJ1-1
CDR3aa: CASSFGTGNTEAFF

d_gene: NA
v_gene: TRBV25-1
j_gene: TRBJ2-3
CDR3aa: CASSFLGGKDTQYF

d_gene: NA
v_gene: TRBV29-1
j_gene: TRBJ1-4
CDR3aa: CSARTVEKLFF

d_gene: TRBD2
v_gene: TRBV9
j_gene: TRBJ2-7
CDR3aa: CASSPGLAESSYEQYF

d_gene: NA
v_gene: TRBV2
j_gene: TRBJ2-5
CDR3aa: CASRWGRTQETQYF

d_gene: NA
v_gene: TRBV5-4
j_gene: TRBJ2-5
CDR3aa: CASSLVAASETQYF

d_gene: TRBD2
v_gene: TRBV7-9
j_gene: TRBJ2-1
CDR3aa: CASSLSGGPYNEQFF

d_gene: TRBD2
v_gene: TRBV13
j_gene: TRBJ2-7
CDR3aa: CASSQRLAGAYEQYF

d_gene: NA
v_gene: TRBV7-9
j_gene: TRBJ1-1
CDR3aa: CASSFLGSAAHTEAFF

d_gene: NA
v_gene: TRBV6-7
j_gene: TRBJ2-2
CDR3aa: CASSYEWPRSNTGELFF

d_gene: TRBD1
v_gene: TRBV14
j_gene: TRBJ2-6
CDR3aa: CASSLGTVQWSGANVLTF

d_gene: NA
v_gene: TRBV11-2
j_gene: TRBJ2-3
CDR3aa: CASSHPVAGPSTDTQYF